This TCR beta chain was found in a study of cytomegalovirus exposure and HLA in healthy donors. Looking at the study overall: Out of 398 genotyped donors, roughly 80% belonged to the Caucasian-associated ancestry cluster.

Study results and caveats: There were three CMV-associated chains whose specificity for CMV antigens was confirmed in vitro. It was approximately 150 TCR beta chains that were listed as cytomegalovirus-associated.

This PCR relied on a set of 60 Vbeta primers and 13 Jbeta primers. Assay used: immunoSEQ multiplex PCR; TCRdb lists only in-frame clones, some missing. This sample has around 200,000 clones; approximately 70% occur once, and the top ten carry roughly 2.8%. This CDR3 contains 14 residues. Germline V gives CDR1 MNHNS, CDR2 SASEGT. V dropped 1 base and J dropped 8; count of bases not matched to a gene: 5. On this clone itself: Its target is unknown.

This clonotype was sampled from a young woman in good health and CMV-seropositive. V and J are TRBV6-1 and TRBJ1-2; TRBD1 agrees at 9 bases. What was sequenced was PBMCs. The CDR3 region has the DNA TGTGCCAGCAGTGAAGTGGGGACAGGGTTAGGCTACACCTTC. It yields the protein CASSEVGTGLGYTF.